The rows below give T cell receptor beta chains drawn from one sample of a study of CD8 T cells in ankylosing spondylitis. TCRdb reprocessed the 5' RACE reads with MiXCR, giving one entry per CDR3 protein. Here the sample spans 200,000 to 300,000 distinct CDR3 sequences, about 9.1% being singletons. The sample consisted of blood, either unsorted or a sorted T cell fraction (not recorded which). Receptors originate from a male donor with ankylosing spondylitis or in good health (not recorded which). CDR3s include the opening cysteine and the closing phenylalanine or tryptophan. A D gene is named only where the DNA matches it firmly. A row's size may be missing; if present it is once, few, many or a size class.

d_call: TRBD1; v_call: TRBV28; j_call: TRBJ1-2; clone_size: many; cdr3_nt: TGTGCCAGCAGTTCCCCTTACGGGACAGCGCTCAACTATGGCTACACCTTC; cdr3_aa: CASSSPYGTALNYGYTF
d_call: NA; v_call: TRBV7-9; j_call: TRBJ2-7; clone_size: NA; cdr3_nt: TGTGCCAGCAGCCCGAGAGGAGGGGACTCCTACGAGCAGTACTTC; cdr3_aa: CASSPRGGDSYEQYF
d_call: NA; v_call: TRBV25-1; j_call: TRBJ2-1; clone_size: many; cdr3_nt: TGTGCCAGCAGCCCGGGACACACGGGGTACAATGAGCAGTTCTTC; cdr3_aa: CASSPGHTGYNEQFF
d_call: NA; v_call: TRBV3-1; j_call: TRBJ2-1; clone_size: many; cdr3_nt: TGTGCCAGCAGCCATGAAAGTGAGCAGTTCTTC; cdr3_aa: CASSHESEQFF
d_call: TRBD1; v_call: TRBV4-2; j_call: TRBJ2-1; clone_size: many; cdr3_nt: TGTGCCAGCAGCCAGGACAGGGGGCCGGAGAATGAGCAGTTCTTC; cdr3_aa: CASSQDRGPENEQFF
d_call: NA; v_call: TRBV2; j_call: TRBJ1-1; clone_size: many; cdr3_nt: TGTGCCAGCAGTGACAGGGGAGGCACTGAAGCTTTCTTT; cdr3_aa: CASSDRGGTEAFF
d_call: NA; v_call: TRBV20-1; j_call: TRBJ1-4; clone_size: many; cdr3_nt: TGCAGTGCTAGAGGTAGTGAAAAACTGTTTTTT; cdr3_aa: CSARGSEKLFF
d_call: NA; v_call: TRBV7-9; j_call: TRBJ1-1; clone_size: many; cdr3_nt: TGTGCCAGCAGCTCCCAAACCAACACTGAAGCTTTCTTT; cdr3_aa: CASSSQTNTEAFF
d_call: NA; v_call: TRBV6-1; j_call: TRBJ1-1; clone_size: many; cdr3_nt: TGTGCCAGCAGCCGAACGGGGCAGATGAACACTGAAGCTTTCTTT; cdr3_aa: CASSRTGQMNTEAFF
d_call: TRBD2; v_call: TRBV6-1; j_call: TRBJ2-1; clone_size: few; cdr3_nt: TGTGCCAGCAGTGAAATGGGACTAGCGGGAGGGGACGAGCAGTTCTTC; cdr3_aa: CASSEMGLAGGDEQFF
d_call: NA; v_call: TRBV10-3; j_call: TRBJ1-5; clone_size: few; cdr3_nt: TGTGCCATCAGTGAGTCGACGATTAGCAATCAGCCCCAGCATTTT; cdr3_aa: CAISESTISNQPQHF
d_call: NA; v_call: TRBV12-3/TRBV12-4; j_call: TRBJ2-3; clone_size: many; cdr3_nt: TGTGCCAGCAGCCCGGGCCAGGATACGCAGTATTTT; cdr3_aa: CASSPGQDTQYF
d_call: NA; v_call: TRBV12-3/TRBV12-4; j_call: TRBJ2-2; clone_size: many; cdr3_nt: TGTGCCAGCAGTTTTGAACAGGGGAACACCGGGGAGCTGTTTTTT; cdr3_aa: CASSFEQGNTGELFF
d_call: NA; v_call: TRBV9; j_call: TRBJ2-2; clone_size: many; cdr3_nt: TGTGCCACCTCAAGACCCCCGGTGGGGAACACCGGGGAGCTGTTTTTT; cdr3_aa: CATSRPPVGNTGELFF
d_call: NA; v_call: TRBV20-1; j_call: TRBJ2-7; clone_size: many; cdr3_nt: TGCAGTGCTAGAGGGGCCGGGACTTATTACGAGCAGTACTTC; cdr3_aa: CSARGAGTYYEQYF
d_call: TRBD2; v_call: TRBV11-2; j_call: TRBJ2-3; clone_size: many; cdr3_nt: TGTGCCAGCAGCTATTCTCACCCGGGAGGCAATGCAGATACGCAGTATTTT; cdr3_aa: CASSYSHPGGNADTQYF
d_call: TRBD2; v_call: TRBV20-1; j_call: TRBJ2-4; clone_size: many; cdr3_nt: TGCAGTGCTAGAGATGGGGGGGAGGCCAAAAACATTCAGTACTTC; cdr3_aa: CSARDGGEAKNIQYF
d_call: NA; v_call: TRBV29-1; j_call: TRBJ2-3; clone_size: many; cdr3_nt: TGCAGCGTTGCCCCTTATCTCTCACCAGATACGCAGTATTTT; cdr3_aa: CSVAPYLSPDTQYF
d_call: NA; v_call: TRBV6-1; j_call: TRBJ2-5; clone_size: many; cdr3_nt: TGTGCCAGCATCCCATCGGGGCTTTCACAAGAGACCCAGTACTTC; cdr3_aa: CASIPSGLSQETQYF
d_call: NA; v_call: TRBV5-1; j_call: TRBJ1-1; clone_size: many; cdr3_nt: TGCGCCAGCAGCTTTACCGGGACTGAAGCTTTCTTT; cdr3_aa: CASSFTGTEAFF
d_call: NA; v_call: TRBV4-3; j_call: TRBJ2-7; clone_size: many; cdr3_nt: TGCGCCAGCAGCCAAAACGAGCAGTACTTC; cdr3_aa: CASSQNEQYF
d_call: TRBD1; v_call: TRBV5-1; j_call: TRBJ1-2; clone_size: many; cdr3_nt: TGCGCCAGCAGCCCGTCCGGGACAGGGAGAGGCTACACCTTC; cdr3_aa: CASSPSGTGRGYTF
d_call: NA; v_call: TRBV11-2; j_call: TRBJ2-3; clone_size: many; cdr3_nt: TGTGCCAGCAGCCCGTACGACTCTCACACAGATACGCAGTATTTT; cdr3_aa: CASSPYDSHTDTQYF
d_call: TRBD2; v_call: TRBV6-5; j_call: TRBJ2-7; clone_size: NA; cdr3_nt: TGTGCCAGCAGTAAACTAGCGGGAGACGAGCAGTACTTC; cdr3_aa: CASSKLAGDEQYF
d_call: NA; v_call: TRBV5-1; j_call: TRBJ1-1; clone_size: many; cdr3_nt: TGCGCCAGCAGCTCCGGACGGGCGGAGCACACTGAAGCTTTCTTT; cdr3_aa: CASSSGRAEHTEAFF
d_call: TRBD1; v_call: TRBV12-3/TRBV12-4; j_call: TRBJ2-7; clone_size: many; cdr3_nt: TGTGCCAGCACCCAGGACAGGGATACCGAGCAGTACTTC; cdr3_aa: CASTQDRDTEQYF
d_call: NA; v_call: TRBV6-5; j_call: TRBJ2-7; clone_size: many; cdr3_nt: TGTGCCAGCAGTTACTCGTATAACAGGGCAACCTACGAGCAGTACTTC; cdr3_aa: CASSYSYNRATYEQYF